The next 7 T cell receptor beta chains were all read from a single sample in a study of post-analysis software for immune sequencing data (dated by TCRdb to between 2015 and 2017). What the work shows at the level of the full study, not this receptor alone: A handful of TRBV segments, including TRBV5-6, TRBV5-1 and TRBV20-1, were significantly more frequent in patients than controls.

No cognate antigen is known for these TCRs. Receptor libraries were prepared by PCR. The instrument given in TCRdb is Illumina HiSeq 2500. Unique molecular identifiers were incorporated into TCR beta cDNA libraries to reduce PCR and sequencing biases. In-frame beta chains were kept once TCRdb had trimmed the public reads at Q25 with fastp and called clones with MiXCR. Rows matching on CDR3 protein sequence are summarized as one entry with the most common DNA and genes. The sample table holds some 450,000 distinct CDR3 sequences, of which roughly 46% were seen once. About an eighth of the sample belongs to the ten largest clones. Sequencing was done on a sample of blood. The receptors here all came from a girl aged 5 to 17 with multiple sclerosis.

The V call is TRBV20-1, the J call TRBJ2-7; possibly TRBD1 for D (5 bases). Germline V lookup: CDR1 DFQATT, CDR2 SNEGSKA (reference sequence). The CDR3 has 15 amino acids. The V and J ends lost 0 bases and 0 bases respectively, with 12 bases between them. The CDR3 DNA follows: TGCAGTGCTAGAGAGTTTGGGGCAAGCTCCTACGAGCAGTACTTC. This sequence encodes CSAREFGASSYEQYF.

The chain links TRBV18 to TRBJ2-7, with TRBD1 identical over 9 bases. Germline lookup yields CDR1 KGHSH and CDR2 LQKENI. Trimming took 4 bases from V and 5 from J; bases not matched to a gene: 6. This CDR3 is 14 amino acids long. The chain's CDR3 is CASSRGTGTHEQYF. The CDR3, as DNA: TGTGCCAGCTCACGAGGGACAGGGACCCACGAGCAGTACTTC.

Comment on this clonotype: The junction departs from germline at one end; a sequencing error may be responsible. The chain couples TRBV2 to TRBJ2-5; tentatively, D is TRBD1 (5 bases). CDR3 length: 16 amino acids. The germline CDR1 and CDR2 sequences are SNHLY and FYNNEI. Here the CDR3 reads CASSERLRPGKETQYF. The CDR3 nucleotides read TGCGCCAGCAGTGAACGTTTGAGGCCAGGGAAAGAGACCCAGTACTTC.

This rearrangement joins TRBV18 to TRBJ1-4; 7 positions agree with TRBD1. CDR1 is KGHSH and CDR2 is LQKENI in the germline V gene. The CDR3 has 17 amino acids. V was clipped by 3 bases and J by 0 bases; unmatched bases: 7. In nucleotides, the CDR3 is TGTGCCAGCTCACCCCGGGACAGAGTACCAACTAATGAAAAACTGTTTTTT. As protein: CASSPRDRVPTNEKLFF.

This clonotype was seen once. The CDR3 coding sequence is TGTGCCAGCAGCTTGGGGGAGACGTCCTACGAGCAGTACTTC. It specifies CASSLGETSYEQYF. The V and J genes are TRBV5-5 and TRBJ2-5; possibly TRBD2 for D (5 bases). The DNA end is a closer match to TRBJ2-7, so the J assignment may be wrong. This CDR3 region has 14 residues. The germline V gene has CDR1 SGHKS and CDR2 YYEKEE (reference sequence).

The V call is TRBV6-2 or TRBV6-3, the J call TRBJ2-4, with TRBD2 as a possible D gene (5 bases). The germline gives CDR1 MNHEY, CDR2 SVGEGT. Trimming cost V 11 bases and J 13 bases, with 24 bases left between them. The CDR3 sequence is 13 residues long. The CDR3 DNA reads TGTGCCGTCGGATCGGGGTCTTGGTGGGAGCAGTACTTC. This translates into CAVGSGSWWEQYF.

This clonotype was seen a few times. The V and J genes are TRBV20-1 and TRBJ1-5; 10 bases are shared with TRBD1. The V gene's germline CDR1 is DFQATT and CDR2 SNEGSKA (reference sequence). V trimming: 7 bases; J trimming: 5 bases; junction bases outside the gene matches: 2. CDR3 length: 12 residues. CDR3 region: CSGGTGDQPQHF. The CDR3 DNA is TGCAGTGGGGGGACAGGGGATCAGCCCCAGCATTTT.